These 20 T cell receptor beta chains originate from one sample sequenced in a study of T cell responses to AZD1222 COVID-19 vaccine. Some clones are missing from TCRdb's copy, which holds only in-frame ones; the method was immunoSEQ multiplex PCR. The sample has 150,000 to 200,000 clones; roughly 87% are singletons. The sample here was peripheral blood, taken on day 0 of AZD1222 vaccination. These receptors came from an adult in good health.

The V gene is TRBV6-5, the J gene TRBJ1-1, with 7 positions matching TRBD1. The CDR3 sequence is 15 residues long. Germline CDR1 is MNHEY and CDR2 is SVGAGI. With 5 bases clipped from V and 4 bases from J, the junction kept 10 bases outside the gene matches. The CDR3 DNA sequence: TGTGCCAGCAGTCTACAGGGGAGTGGTCCCACTGAAGCTTTCTTT. It translates to CASSLQGSGPTEAFF.

This clone was detected ten times or more. This chain connects TRBV6-2 or TRBV6-3 to TRBJ1-1; D unclear. This CDR3 region has 12 residues. The germline CDR1 and CDR2 sequences are MNHEY and SVGEGT. Trimming pared 5 bases from V and 0 bases from J, leaving 4 bases between. For the CDR3, the DNA is TGTGCCAGCAGTCGCCTGAACACTGAAGCTTTCTTT. It is translated as CASSRLNTEAFF.

This clone was seen a handful of times. The chain uses TRBV6-5 and TRBJ1-5; 7 nucleotides match TRBD1. This CDR3 contains 15 residues. Trimming took 8 bases from V and 1 from J; bases not matched to a gene: 8. Germline CDR1 reads MNHEY; CDR2 reads SVGAGI. CDR3 amino acids: CASGQSQGSNQPQHF. The CDR3 bases are TGTGCCAGCGGACAATCACAGGGGAGCAATCAGCCCCAGCATTTT.

This chain links TRBV6-5 with TRBJ1-2; the match to TRBD1 covers 7 bases. The V segment lost 2 bases and the J segment 5 bases; nucleotides outside the gene matches: 8. From germline, CDR1 is MNHEY and CDR2 SVGAGI. The CDR3 spans 15 residues. The CDR3 sequence: CASSYGAGGPYGYTF. The CDR3 DNA reads as TGTGCCAGCAGTTACGGGGCAGGGGGTCCTTATGGCTACACCTTC.

This clone has only one observation. This sequence joins TRBV18 and TRBJ2-5; 8 positions match TRBD1. Germline V gene sequence: CDR1 KGHSH, CDR2 LQKENI. The V and J ends lost 5 bases and 5 bases, in that order; junction bases with no gene match: 7. The CDR3 is made up of 14 amino acids. CDR3 coding DNA: TGTGCCAGCTCAACCGGACAGGGCGGGGAGACCCAGTACTTC. As protein: CASSTGQGGETQYF.

The V gene is TRBV6-5, the J gene TRBJ2-2, with a possible D match to TRBD2 (7 bases). CDR3 length: 15 residues. The V gene lost 11 bases and the J gene lost 0 bases, with 16 bases spanning the gap. Germline CDR1 is MNHEY and CDR2 is SVGAGI. The CDR3 bases are TGTGCCTCCCGCTCGGGGGGCGCGAACACCGGGGAGCTGTTTTTT. Translated: CASRSGGANTGELFF.

This sequence joins TRBV5-5 and TRBJ2-1, with 11 bases identical to TRBD2. The trim removed 4 bases at V and 3 bases at J, leaving 3 bases unmatched. This CDR3 has 15 residues. Germline V gene lookup returns CDR1 SGHKS and CDR2 YYEKEE (reference sequence). CDR3 protein: CASSVTSGNYNEQFF. The CDR3 nucleotides are TGTGCCAGCAGCGTGACTAGCGGGAACTACAATGAGCAGTTCTTC.

The chain carries TRBV4-1 and TRBJ1-3; D not certain. The CDR3 consists of 15 residues. Per the germline V gene, CDR1 is MGHRA and CDR2 is YSYEKL. V lost 5 bases and J 0 bases, leaving 11 bases between the germline ends. The CDR3 sequence is CASSSDIYSGNTIYF. The CDR3 nucleotides read TGCGCCAGCAGCTCTGACATCTACTCTGGAAACACCATATATTTT.

The V and J genes are TRBV7-9 and TRBJ1-2; D remains unclear. Germline assignment: CDR1 SEHNR and CDR2 FQNEAQ (reference sequence). The V end was cut by 5 bases, the J end by 4 bases, with 11 bases between. CDR3 size: 13 residues. The CDR3 DNA reads TGTGCCAGCAGCGTGGACGGTTCCTATGGCTACACCTTC. The encoded protein is CASSVDGSYGYTF.

V and J are TRBV10-3 and TRBJ1-5, with D uncertain. Deletions cut 3 bases from V and 6 bases from J, with 6 bases between. This CDR3 spans 12 amino acids. Per the germline V gene, CDR1 is ENHRY and CDR2 is SYGVKD. The CDR3 bases are TGTGCCATCAGTGAAGGAGCTCAGCCCCAGCATTTT. The encoded protein is CAISEGAQPQHF.

This clone was counted only a few times. The rearrangement joins TRBV7-6 to TRBJ2-7; 10 bases match TRBD2. The length of the CDR3 is 15 residues. Germline V gene data show CDR1 as SGHVS and CDR2 as FNYEAQ. V was clipped by 1 base and J by 6 bases; unmatched bases: 6. Written as DNA, the CDR3 is TGTGCCAGCAGCTTAGGAGCAGCGGGAGGGGGCGAGCAGTACTTC. This translates into CASSLGAAGGGEQYF.

The chain joins TRBV18 to TRBJ1-1, with TRBD1 identical over 9 bases. Unmatched junction bases numbered 7, after V lost 3 bases and J lost 5 bases. Germline CDR1 is KGHSH and CDR2 is LQKENI. This CDR3 comprises 15 residues. CDR3 loop: CASSPGTGKGTEAFF. The CDR3, as DNA: TGTGCCAGCTCACCCGGGACAGGGAAGGGGACTGAAGCTTTCTTT. Variable domain in full (rest from reference TRBV18 and TRBJ1-1): NAGVMQNPRHLVRRRGQEARLRCSPMKGHSHVYWYRQLPEEGLKFMVYLQKENIIDESGMPKERFSAEFPKEGPSILRIQQVVRGDSAAYFCASSPGTGKGTEAFFGQGTRLTVV.

The V and J genes are TRBV29-1 and TRBJ1-2, with D possibly matching TRBD1 (5 bases). Looked up from germline, CDR1 is SQVTM and CDR2 is ANQGSEA. The CDR3 contains 13 residues. Trimming cost V 5 bases and J 4 bases, with 14 bases left between them. CDR3 residues: CSVRDGLLYGYTF. The CDR3, as DNA: TGCAGCGTTAGGGACGGGCTACTCTATGGCTACACCTTC.

This chain joins TRBV5-1 and TRBJ1-4, with TRBD1 as a possible D gene (5 bases). Trimming pared 0 bases from V and 0 bases from J, leaving 6 bases between. CDR1 and CDR2 (germline): SGHRS, YFSETQ. This CDR3 region has 15 residues. The CDR3: CASSLEGATNEKLFF. In nucleotides, the CDR3 is TGCGCCAGCAGCTTGGAAGGGGCAACTAATGAAAAACTGTTTTTT.

This clone was recorded only once. The genes are TRBV5-1 and TRBJ2-1, with 12 nucleotides matching TRBD2. Germline V CDR1 and CDR2: SGHRS, YFSETQ. The CDR3 runs 15 residues. V shed 4 bases, J shed 6 bases, and the junction held 5 bases outside the gene matches. For the CDR3, the DNA is TGCGCCAGCAGCATTCCGGGACTAGCGGGCAATGAGCAGTTCTTC. Residues: CASSIPGLAGNEQFF.

The chain links TRBV19 to TRBJ2-1; D unresolved. The ends were cut back, 7 bases at V and 4 bases at J, with 8 bases in the middle. This CDR3 has 12 amino acids. Germline V CDR1 and CDR2: LNHDA, SQIVND (reference sequence). CDR3 loop: CASIRLYNEQFF. CDR3 coding DNA: TGTGCCAGTATCAGGTTGTACAATGAGCAGTTCTTC.

This chain joins TRBV10-1 and TRBJ1-2; D is undetermined. In germline, CDR1 is WNHNN, CDR2 SYGVQD (reference sequence). Trimming stripped 0 bases from V and 4 bases from J, with 12 bases between. This CDR3 has 15 residues. The CDR3 is CASSESHRPSYGYTF. In nucleotides, the CDR3 is TGCGCCAGCAGTGAGTCCCACCGACCCAGCTATGGCTACACCTTC.

The J gene is TRBJ1-5, the V gene TRBV5-6; the D is unclear. The V end was cut by 0 bases, the J end by 7 bases, with 5 bases between. CDR1 and CDR2 (germline): SGHDT, YYEEEE. The CDR3 sequence is 12 residues long. The CDR3 here is CASSLGAQPQHF. Here the CDR3 DNA reads TGTGCCAGCAGCTTGGGCGCACAGCCCCAGCATTTT.

The rearrangement uses TRBV18 and TRBJ2-1; 9 nucleotides align to TRBD2. Per the germline V gene, CDR1 is KGHSH and CDR2 is LQKENI. The CDR3 is 16 residues long. The ends lost 3 bases at V and 8 bases at J; junction bases unmatched: 11. CDR3 DNA sequence: TGTGCCAGCTCACCTAGCAATAGCGGGGGCCTCCATGAGCAGTTCTTC. It is translated as CASSPSNSGGLHEQFF.

CDR3 nucleotides: TGCAGCGCAAACCCACCCGGGGTTGTCAATGAGCAGTTCTTC. It specifies CSANPPGVVNEQFF. This chain joins TRBV29-1 and TRBJ2-1, with a weak D call TRBD2 (5 bases). The germline CDR1 and CDR2 sequences are SQVTM and ANQGSEA. The V gene lost 7 bases and the J gene lost 6 bases, with 19 bases spanning the gap. The CDR3 runs 14 residues.